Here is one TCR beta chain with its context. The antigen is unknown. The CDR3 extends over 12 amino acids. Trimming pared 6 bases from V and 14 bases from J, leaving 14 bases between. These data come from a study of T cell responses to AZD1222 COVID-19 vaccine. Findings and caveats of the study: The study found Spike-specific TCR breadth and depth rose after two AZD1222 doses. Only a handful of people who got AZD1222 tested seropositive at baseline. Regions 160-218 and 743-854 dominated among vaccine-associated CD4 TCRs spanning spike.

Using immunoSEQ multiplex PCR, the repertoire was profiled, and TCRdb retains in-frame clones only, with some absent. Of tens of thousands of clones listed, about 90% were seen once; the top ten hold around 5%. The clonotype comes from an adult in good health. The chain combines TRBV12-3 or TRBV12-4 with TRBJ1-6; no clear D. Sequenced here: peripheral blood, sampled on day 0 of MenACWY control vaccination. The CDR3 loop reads CASSKLGGALHF. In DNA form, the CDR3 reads TGTGCCAGCAGCAAGCTTGGTGGAGCCCTCCACTTT.